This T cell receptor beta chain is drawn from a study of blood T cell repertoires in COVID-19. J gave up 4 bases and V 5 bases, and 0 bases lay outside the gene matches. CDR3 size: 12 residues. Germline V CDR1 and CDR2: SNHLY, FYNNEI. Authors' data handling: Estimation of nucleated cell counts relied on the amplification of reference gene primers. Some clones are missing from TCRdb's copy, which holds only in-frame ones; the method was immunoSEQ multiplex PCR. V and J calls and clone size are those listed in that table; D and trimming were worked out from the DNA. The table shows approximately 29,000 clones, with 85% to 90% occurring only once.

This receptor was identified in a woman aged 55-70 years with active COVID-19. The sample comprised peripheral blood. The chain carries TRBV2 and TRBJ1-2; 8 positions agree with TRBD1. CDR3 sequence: CASSTGGYGYTF. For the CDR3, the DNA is TGTGCCAGCAGTACAGGGGGCTATGGCTACACCTTC.